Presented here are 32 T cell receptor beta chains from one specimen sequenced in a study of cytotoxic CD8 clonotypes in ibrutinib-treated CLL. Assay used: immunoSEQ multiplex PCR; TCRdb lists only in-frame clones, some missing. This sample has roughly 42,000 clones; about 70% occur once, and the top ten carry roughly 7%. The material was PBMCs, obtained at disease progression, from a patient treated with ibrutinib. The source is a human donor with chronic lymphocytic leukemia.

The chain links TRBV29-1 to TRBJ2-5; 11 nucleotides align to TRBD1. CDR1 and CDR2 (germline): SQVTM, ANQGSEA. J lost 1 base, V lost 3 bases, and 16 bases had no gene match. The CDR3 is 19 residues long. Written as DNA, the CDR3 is TGCAGCGTTGAGATGGACAGGGGGCGCGCAACTAGCGGCCAAGAGACCCAGTACTTC. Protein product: CSVEMDRGRATSGQETQYF.

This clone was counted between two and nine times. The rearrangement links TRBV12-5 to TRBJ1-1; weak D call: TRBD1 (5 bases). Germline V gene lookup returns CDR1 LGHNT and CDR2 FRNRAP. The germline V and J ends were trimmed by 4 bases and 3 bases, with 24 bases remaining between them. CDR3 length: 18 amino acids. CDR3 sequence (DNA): TGTGCTAGTGGTTCTACCCCTTATCCCAGGGCGCAATACACTGAAGCTTTCTTT. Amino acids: CASGSTPYPRAQYTEAFF.

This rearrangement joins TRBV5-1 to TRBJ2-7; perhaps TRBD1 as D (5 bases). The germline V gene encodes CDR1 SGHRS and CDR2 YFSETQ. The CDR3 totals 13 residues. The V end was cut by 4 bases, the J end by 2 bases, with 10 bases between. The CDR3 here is CASSPDTTYEQYF. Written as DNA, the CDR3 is TGCGCCAGCAGCCCGGACACTACCTACGAGCAGTACTTC.

In nucleotides, the CDR3 is TGTGCCAGCAGCCAGACCGGGACTATTCGATACCAAGAGACCCAGTACTTC. It codes for CASSQTGTIRYQETQYF. The chain links TRBV11-3 to TRBJ2-5; TRBD2 agrees at 7 bases. CDR3 length: 17 residues. V shed 5 bases, J shed 0 bases, and the junction held 12 bases outside the gene matches. Germline V CDR1 and CDR2: SGHNT, YENEEA.

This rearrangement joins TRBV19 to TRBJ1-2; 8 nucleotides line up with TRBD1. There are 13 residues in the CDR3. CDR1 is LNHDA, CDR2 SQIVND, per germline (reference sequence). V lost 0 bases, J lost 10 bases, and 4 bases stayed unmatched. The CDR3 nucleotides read TGTGCCAGTAGTATAGATCGACAGGGGATCTACACCTTC. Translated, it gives CASSIDRQGIYTF. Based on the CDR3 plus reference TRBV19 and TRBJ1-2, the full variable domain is DGGITQSPKYLFRKEGQNVTLSCEQNLNHDAMYWYRQDPGQGLRLIYYSQIVNDFQKGDIAEGYSVSREKKESFPLTVTSAQKNPTAFYLCASSIDRQGIYTFGSGTRLTVV.

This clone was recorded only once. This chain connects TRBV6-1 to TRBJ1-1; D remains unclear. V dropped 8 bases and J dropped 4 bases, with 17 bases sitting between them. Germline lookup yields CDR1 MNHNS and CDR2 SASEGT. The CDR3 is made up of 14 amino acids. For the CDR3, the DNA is TGTGCCAGCCTGAAACGGTGGGGTACCACTGAAGCTTTCTTT. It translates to CASLKRWGTTEAFF.

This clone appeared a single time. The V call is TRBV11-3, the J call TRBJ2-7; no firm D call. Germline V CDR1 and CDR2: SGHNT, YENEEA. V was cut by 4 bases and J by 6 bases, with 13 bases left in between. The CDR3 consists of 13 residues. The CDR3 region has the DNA TGTGCCAGCAGCTACGTCACGGTCGGCGAGCAGTACTTC. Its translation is CASSYVTVGEQYF.

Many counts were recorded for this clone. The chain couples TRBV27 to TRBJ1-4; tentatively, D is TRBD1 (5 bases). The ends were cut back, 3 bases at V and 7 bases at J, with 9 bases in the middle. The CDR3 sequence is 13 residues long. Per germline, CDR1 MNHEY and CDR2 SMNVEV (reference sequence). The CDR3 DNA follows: TGTGCCAGCAGTTTTTCAGGGTTTGAAAAACTGTTTTTT. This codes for CASSFSGFEKLFF.

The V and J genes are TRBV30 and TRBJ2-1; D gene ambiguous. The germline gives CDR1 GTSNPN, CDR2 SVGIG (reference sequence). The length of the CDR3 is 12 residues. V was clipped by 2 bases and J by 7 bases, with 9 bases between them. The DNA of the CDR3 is TGTGCCTGGAGTCCCATGGGGAATGAGCAGTTCTTC. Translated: CAWSPMGNEQFF.

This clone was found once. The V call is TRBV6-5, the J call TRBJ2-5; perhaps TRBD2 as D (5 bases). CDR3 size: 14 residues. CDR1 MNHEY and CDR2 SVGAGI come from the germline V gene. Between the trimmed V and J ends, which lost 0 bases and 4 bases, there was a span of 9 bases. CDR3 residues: CASSYSGVGETQYF. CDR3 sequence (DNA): TGTGCCAGCAGTTACTCCGGGGTGGGAGAGACCCAGTACTTC.

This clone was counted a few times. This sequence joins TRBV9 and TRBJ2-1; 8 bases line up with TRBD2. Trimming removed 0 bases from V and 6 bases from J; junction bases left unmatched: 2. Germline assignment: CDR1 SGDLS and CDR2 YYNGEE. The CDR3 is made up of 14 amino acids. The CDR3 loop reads CASSVDGTSNEQFF. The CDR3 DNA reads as TGTGCCAGCAGCGTAGATGGGACTAGCAATGAGCAGTTCTTC.

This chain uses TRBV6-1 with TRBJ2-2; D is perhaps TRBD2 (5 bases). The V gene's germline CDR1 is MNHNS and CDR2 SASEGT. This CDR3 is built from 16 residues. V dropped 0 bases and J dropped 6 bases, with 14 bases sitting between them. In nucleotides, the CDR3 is TGTGCCAGCAGTGAAGCTAGGTCACCCGGGGCCGGGGAGCTGTTTTTT. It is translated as CASSEARSPGAGELFF.

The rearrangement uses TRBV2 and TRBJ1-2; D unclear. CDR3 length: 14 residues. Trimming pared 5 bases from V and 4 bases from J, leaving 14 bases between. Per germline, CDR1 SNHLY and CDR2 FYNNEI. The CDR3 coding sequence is TGTGCCAGCAGTAACGTCAGAACTAGCTATGGCTACACCTTC. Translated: CASSNVRTSYGYTF. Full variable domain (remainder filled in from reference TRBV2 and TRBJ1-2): EPEVTQTPSHQVTQMGQEVILRCVPISNHLYFYWYRQILGQKVEFLVSFYNNEISEKSEIFDDQFSVERPDGSNFTLKIRSTKLEDSAMYFCASSNVRTSYGYTFGSGTRLTVV.

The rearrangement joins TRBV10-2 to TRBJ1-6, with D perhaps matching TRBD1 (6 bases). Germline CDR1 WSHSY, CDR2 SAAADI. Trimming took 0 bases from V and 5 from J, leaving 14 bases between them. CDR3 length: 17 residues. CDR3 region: CASSESFGGQNNSPLHF. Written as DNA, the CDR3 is TGCGCCAGCAGTGAGTCTTTTGGGGGCCAGAATAATTCACCCCTCCACTTT.

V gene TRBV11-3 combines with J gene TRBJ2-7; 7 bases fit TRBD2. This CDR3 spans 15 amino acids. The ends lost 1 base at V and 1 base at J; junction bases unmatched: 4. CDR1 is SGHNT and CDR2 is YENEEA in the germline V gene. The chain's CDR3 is CASSLGLAESYEQYF. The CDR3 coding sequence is TGTGCCAGCAGCTTAGGGCTAGCGGAGTCCTACGAGCAGTACTTC.

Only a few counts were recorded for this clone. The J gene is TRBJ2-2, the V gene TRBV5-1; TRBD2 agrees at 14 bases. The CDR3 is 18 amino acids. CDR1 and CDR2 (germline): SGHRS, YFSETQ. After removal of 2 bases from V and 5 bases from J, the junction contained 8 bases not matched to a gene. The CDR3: CASSFGTSGSRETGELFF. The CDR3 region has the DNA TGCGCCAGCAGCTTTGGGACTAGCGGGAGTCGGGAAACCGGGGAGCTGTTTTTT. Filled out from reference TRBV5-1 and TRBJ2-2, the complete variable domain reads KAGVTQTPRYLIKTRGQQVTLSCSPISGHRSVSWYQQTPGQGLQFLFEYFSETQRNKGNFPGRFSGRQFSNSRSEMNVSTLELGDSALYLCASSFGTSGSRETGELFFGEGSRLTVL.

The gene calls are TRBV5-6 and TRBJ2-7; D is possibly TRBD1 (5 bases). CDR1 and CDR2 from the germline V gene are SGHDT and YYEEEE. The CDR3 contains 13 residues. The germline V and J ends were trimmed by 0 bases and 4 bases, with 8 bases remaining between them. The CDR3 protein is CASSLAQGYEQYF. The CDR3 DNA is TGTGCCAGCAGCTTGGCCCAGGGTTACGAGCAGTACTTC.

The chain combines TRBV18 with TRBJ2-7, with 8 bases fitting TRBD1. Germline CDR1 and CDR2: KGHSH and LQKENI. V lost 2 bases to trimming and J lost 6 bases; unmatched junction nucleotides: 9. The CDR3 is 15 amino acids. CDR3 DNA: TGTGCCAGCTCACCAGGGAGGCAGGGGGCCGGCGAGCAGTACTTC. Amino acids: CASSPGRQGAGEQYF.

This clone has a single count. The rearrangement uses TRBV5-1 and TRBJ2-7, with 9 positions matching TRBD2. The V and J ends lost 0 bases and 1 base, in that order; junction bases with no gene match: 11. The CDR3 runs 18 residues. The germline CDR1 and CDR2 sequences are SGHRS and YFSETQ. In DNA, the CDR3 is TGCGCCAGCAGCTTGGTGGCCGGGACTAGCCTAAGGTCCTACGAGCAGTACTTC. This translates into CASSLVAGTSLRSYEQYF.

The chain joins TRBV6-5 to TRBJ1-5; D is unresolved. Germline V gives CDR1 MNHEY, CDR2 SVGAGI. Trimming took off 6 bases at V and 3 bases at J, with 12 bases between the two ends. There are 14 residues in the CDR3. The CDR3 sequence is CASRPRRNNQPQHF. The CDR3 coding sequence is TGTGCCAGCAGACCGCGACGGAACAATCAGCCCCAGCATTTT.

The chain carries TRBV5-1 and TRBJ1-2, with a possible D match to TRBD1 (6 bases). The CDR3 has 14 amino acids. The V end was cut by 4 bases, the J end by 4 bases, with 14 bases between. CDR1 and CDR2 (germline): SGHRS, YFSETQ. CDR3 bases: TGCGCCAGCAGCATTTACAGGGCTGGCTATGGCTACACCTTC. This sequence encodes CASSIYRAGYGYTF.

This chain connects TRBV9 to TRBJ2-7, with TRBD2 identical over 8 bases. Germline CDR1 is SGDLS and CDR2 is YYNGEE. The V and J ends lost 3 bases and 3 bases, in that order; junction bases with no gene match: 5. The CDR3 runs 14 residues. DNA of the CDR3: TGTGCCAGCAGCGCGGGACTAGGTAACTACGAGCAGTACTTC. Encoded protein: CASSAGLGNYEQYF.

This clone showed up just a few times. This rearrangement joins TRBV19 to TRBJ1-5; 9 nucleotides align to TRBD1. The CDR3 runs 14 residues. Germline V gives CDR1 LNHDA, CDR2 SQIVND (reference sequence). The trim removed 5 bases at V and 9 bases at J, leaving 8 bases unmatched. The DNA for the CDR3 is TGTGCCAGTAGTCCCCGGACAGGGGATGGGCCCCAGCATTTT. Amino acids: CASSPRTGDGPQHF. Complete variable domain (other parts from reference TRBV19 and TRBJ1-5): DGGITQSPKYLFRKEGQNVTLSCEQNLNHDAMYWYRQDPGQGLRLIYYSQIVNDFQKGDIAEGYSVSREKKESFPLTVTSAQKNPTAFYLCASSPRTGDGPQHFGDGTRLSIL.

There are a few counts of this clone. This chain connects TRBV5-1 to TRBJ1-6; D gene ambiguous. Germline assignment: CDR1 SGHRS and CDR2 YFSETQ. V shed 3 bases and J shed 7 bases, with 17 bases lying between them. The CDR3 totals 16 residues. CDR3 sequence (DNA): TGCGCCAGCAGCTGGGAGGGCCTAGGTGGGAATTCACCCCTCCACTTT. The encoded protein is CASSWEGLGGNSPLHF.

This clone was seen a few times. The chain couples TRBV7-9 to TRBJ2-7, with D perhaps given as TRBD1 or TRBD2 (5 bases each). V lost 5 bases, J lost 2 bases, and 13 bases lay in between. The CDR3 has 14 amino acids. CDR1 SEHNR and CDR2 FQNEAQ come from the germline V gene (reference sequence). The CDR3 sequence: CASSASGATYEQYF. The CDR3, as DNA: TGTGCCAGCAGCGCATCCGGGGCAACCTACGAGCAGTACTTC.

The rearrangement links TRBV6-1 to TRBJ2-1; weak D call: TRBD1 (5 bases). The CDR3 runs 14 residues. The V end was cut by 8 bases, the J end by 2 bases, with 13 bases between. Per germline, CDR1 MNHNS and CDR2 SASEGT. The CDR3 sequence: CASLSTDTYNEQFF. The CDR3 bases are TGTGCCAGCCTTTCGACAGATACCTACAATGAGCAGTTCTTC.

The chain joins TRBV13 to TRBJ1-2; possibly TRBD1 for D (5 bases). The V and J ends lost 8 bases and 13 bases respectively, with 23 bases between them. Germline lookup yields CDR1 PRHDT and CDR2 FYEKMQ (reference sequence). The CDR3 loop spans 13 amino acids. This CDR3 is CASEGMAAKISTF. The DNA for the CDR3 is TGTGCCAGCGAGGGGATGGCCGCCAAGATCTCCACCTTC.

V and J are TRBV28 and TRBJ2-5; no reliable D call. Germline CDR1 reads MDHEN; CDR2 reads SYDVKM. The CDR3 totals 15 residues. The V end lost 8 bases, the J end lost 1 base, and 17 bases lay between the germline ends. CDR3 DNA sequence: TGTGCCAGCGGCTCGAAGCAGCGCTCCCAAGAGACCCAGTACTTC. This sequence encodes CASGSKQRSQETQYF.

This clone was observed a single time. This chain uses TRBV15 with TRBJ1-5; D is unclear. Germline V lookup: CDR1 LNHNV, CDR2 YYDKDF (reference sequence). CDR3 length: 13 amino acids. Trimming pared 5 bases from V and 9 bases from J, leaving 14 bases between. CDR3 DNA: TGTGCCACCAGCGCCAATGAGGGTCCGCCCCAGCATTTT. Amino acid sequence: CATSANEGPPQHF. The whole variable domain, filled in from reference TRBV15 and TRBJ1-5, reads DAMVIQNPRYQVTQFGKPVTLSCSQTLNHNVMYWYQQKSSQAPKLLFHYYDKDFNNEADTPDNFQSRRPNTSFCFLDIRSPGLGDTAMYLCATSANEGPPQHFGDGTRLSIL.

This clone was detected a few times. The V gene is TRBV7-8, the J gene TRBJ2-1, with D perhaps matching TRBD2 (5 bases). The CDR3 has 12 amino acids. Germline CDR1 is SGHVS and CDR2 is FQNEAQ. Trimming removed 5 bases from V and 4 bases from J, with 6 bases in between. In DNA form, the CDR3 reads TGTGCCAGCAGCCCGGGGTACAATGAGCAGTTCTTC. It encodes CASSPGYNEQFF.

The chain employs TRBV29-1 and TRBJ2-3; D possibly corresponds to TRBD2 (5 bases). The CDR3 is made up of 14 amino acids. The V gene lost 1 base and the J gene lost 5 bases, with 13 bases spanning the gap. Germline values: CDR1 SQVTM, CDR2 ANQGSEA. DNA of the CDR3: TGCAGCGTTGAAGGGGTCGGCGGAGGAGATACGCAGTATTTT. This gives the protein CSVEGVGGGDTQYF.

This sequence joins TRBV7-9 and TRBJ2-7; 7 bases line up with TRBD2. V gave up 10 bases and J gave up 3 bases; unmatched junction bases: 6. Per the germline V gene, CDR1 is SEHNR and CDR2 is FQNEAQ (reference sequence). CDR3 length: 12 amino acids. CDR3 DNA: TGTGCCATCCTAGGGAGGGACTACGAGCAGTACTTC. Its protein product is CAILGRDYEQYF. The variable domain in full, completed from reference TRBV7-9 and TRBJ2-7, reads DTGVSQNPRHKITKRGQNVTFRCDPISEHNRLYWYRQTLGQGPEFLTYFQNEAQLEKSRLLSDRFSAERPKGSFSTLEIQRTEQGDSAMYLCAILGRDYEQYFGPGTRLTVT.